Below are 3 T cell receptor beta chains sequenced from a single sample in a study of T-cell reconstitution after alpha-beta-depleted transplantation in children (dated by TCRdb to 2016 to 2017). The treatment or condition label corresponds to: allogeneic hematopoietic cell transplantation with graft depleted of TCRalphabeta T cells and CD19 B cells. Libraries were prepared through PCR. The instrument given in TCRdb is Illumina HiSeq 2500. TCR library preparation used molecular barcoding, with unique molecular identifiers applied to normalize quantification of the TCRbeta repertoire. TCRdb took the public reads, trimmed them with fastp at Q25, ran MiXCR for clone calling and kept in-frame beta chains. All rows with the same CDR3 protein become a single entry with the most common DNA and genes. The table for this sample lists 800,000 to 1,000,000 distinct CDR3 sequences; about 29% of them were counted only once. The ten largest make up roughly 27% of the sample.

The sample consisted of PBMCs, mostly from graft donor cells, taken 360 days after TCRalphabeta/CD19-depleted stem cell transplant. The receptors originated from a boy under three years old who had a stem cell transplant for SCID, so the T cells may come from the graft donor.

This clonotype has a handful of counts. This chain uses TRBV20-1 with TRBJ2-5; D remains ambiguous. V lost 0 bases, J lost 4 bases, and 18 bases lay in between. CDR1 DFQATT and CDR2 SNEGSKA come from the germline V gene (reference sequence). The length of the CDR3 is 16 residues. The CDR3 DNA is TGCAGTGCTAGAGATCCCCTTTGGAGCTACAGAGAGACCCAGTACTTC. Amino acids: CSARDPLWSYRETQYF.

This chain connects TRBV27 to TRBJ2-6, with a tentative D call TRBD2 (6 bases). The germline gives CDR1 MNHEY, CDR2 SMNVEV (reference sequence). The CDR3 sequence is 19 residues long. V lost 6 bases, J lost 0 bases, and 21 bases lay in between. The CDR3 spells CASSPVWGDRGSGANVLTF. CDR3 DNA sequence: TGTGCCAGCAGCCCGGTGTGGGGGGATAGAGGCTCTGGGGCCAACGTCCTGACTTTC.

V usage is TRBV12-3 or TRBV12-4 and J usage is TRBJ2-7, with TRBD1 matching over 7 bases. The CDR3 runs to 16 residues. Unmatched junction bases numbered 10, after V lost 5 bases and J lost 0 bases. The CDR3 loop reads CASSPQGSISSYEQYF. The CDR3 bases are TGTGCCAGCAGTCCACAGGGGTCGATTTCCTCCTACGAGCAGTACTTC.